This T cell receptor beta chain was sequenced for a study of blood T cell repertoires in COVID-19. Study as a whole: The United States, Italy and Spain provided the acute and convalescent COVID-19 samples. In each case, the material was cDNA or gDNA derived from T cells, B-cell-depleted T cells, or PBMCs.

This CDR3 is 17 amino acids long. Germline CDR1 and CDR2: SGHTA and FQGTGA. With 4 bases clipped from V and 5 bases from J, the junction kept 14 bases outside the gene matches. As processed by the authors: It was from reference gene primer amplification that nucleated cell counts were estimated. The protocol was immunoSEQ multiplex PCR, while the TCRdb copy is restricted to in-frame clones and leaves out a portion. That table gives V, J and clone size, and the DNA gave D and trimming. The data contain around 250,000 clones, roughly 89% of them singletons. This clone was detected only once. Source material: peripheral blood. The chain recombines TRBV7-3 with TRBJ2-1, with 7 positions matching TRBD2. The sequence derives from a woman aged 40 to 50 who had recovered from COVID-19. CDR3 region: CASSSGSRLAEDNEQFF. In DNA form, the CDR3 reads TGTGCCAGCAGCTCCGGCTCTCGGCTAGCGGAGGACAATGAGCAGTTCTTC.